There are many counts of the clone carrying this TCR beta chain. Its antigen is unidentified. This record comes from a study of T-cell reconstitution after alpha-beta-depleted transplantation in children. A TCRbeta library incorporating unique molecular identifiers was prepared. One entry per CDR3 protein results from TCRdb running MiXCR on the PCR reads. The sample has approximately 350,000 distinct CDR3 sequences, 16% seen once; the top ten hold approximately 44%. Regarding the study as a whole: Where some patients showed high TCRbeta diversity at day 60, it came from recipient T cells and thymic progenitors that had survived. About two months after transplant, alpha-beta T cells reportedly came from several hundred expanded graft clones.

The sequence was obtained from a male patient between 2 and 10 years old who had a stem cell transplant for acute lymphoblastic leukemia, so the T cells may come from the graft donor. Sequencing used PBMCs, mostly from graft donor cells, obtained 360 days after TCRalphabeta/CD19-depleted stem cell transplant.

In DNA form, the CDR3 reads TGCAGTGCTAGTACGGGGGCCCGCAATCAGCCCCAGCATTTT. Translation gives CSASTGARNQPQHF. This chain joins TRBV20-1 and TRBJ1-5, with D perhaps TRBD1 (6 bases). Germline assignment: CDR1 DFQATT and CDR2 SNEGSKA (reference sequence). V lost 3 bases, J lost 2 bases, and 11 bases lay in between. This CDR3 contains 14 residues.